This TCR beta chain emerged from a study of identical twins. Findings and limits, study-wide: The study found that models underestimated out-of-frame TCR alpha sharing in monozygotic twins. Conclusions were drawn cross-sectionally by statistical analysis, without following the same donors.

Turning to this clonotype: Its antigen remains unidentified.

Template switching added a universal primer site, and cDNA bore unique molecular identifiers. In TCRdb, the 5' RACE reads were re-called with MiXCR into one record per CDR3 protein. The sample includes around 670,000 distinct CDR3 sequences, around 5.7% of them seen just once. V lost 2 bases and J lost 10, with 15 bases in between. The CDR3 contains 15 residues. Germline V gene lookup returns CDR1 SGHTA and CDR2 FQGNSA. This clonotype was obtained from a man aged 18 to 35 in good health. Sequenced material: naive T cells sorted from blood. The V call is TRBV7-2, the J call TRBJ1-6; D is unclear. The CDR3 sequence is CASSLLRGEGSPLHF. The CDR3 DNA reads as TGTGCCAGCAGCTTATTACGGGGTGAGGGCTCACCCCTCCACTTT.